This is a list of T cell receptor beta chains from one sample in a study of OX40 agonist ivuxolimab in advanced cancers. Sequenced by immunoSEQ multiplex PCR; TCRdb stores in-frame clones only, minus some. Among 15,000 to 25,000 clones listed, about 76% were seen once. The source was CD4+ or CD8+ T cells sorted from blood, collected in a trial of the OX40 agonist ivuxolimab. The source of these receptors is an adult with an advanced solid tumor such as melanoma, head and neck, liver or kidney cancer. Each CDR3 is given with its conserved first and last residue. The D gene is left open where the match is weak. Clone size, where shown, is once, few, many, or a class for clones that have expanded.

d_call j_call clone_size v_call cdr3_aa cdr3_nt
. TRBJ1-1 . TRBV28 CASSLLVQQAFF TGTGCCAGCAGTTTATTGGTGCAGCAAGCTTTCTTT
. TRBJ2-1 once TRBV4-2 CASSQARGAYNEQFF TGTGCCAGCAGCCAAGCTCGGGGGGCTTACAATGAGCAGTTCTTC
TRBD1 TRBJ2-6 . TRBV4-3 CASTKEQGAVGANVLTF TGCGCCAGCACGAAAGAACAGGGGGCCGTTGGGGCCAACGTCCTGACTTTC
. TRBJ1-2 . TRBV10-2 CASSEVGNYGYTF TGCGCCAGCAGTGAGGTGGGAAACTATGGCTACACCTTC
. TRBJ1-3 medium-sized TRBV2 CASSEGPSSGNTIYF TGTGCCAGCAGTGAAGGGCCGAGCTCTGGAAACACCATATATTTT
. TRBJ2-2 . TRBV15 CATSRTPNTGELFF TGTGCCACCAGCAGAACTCCGAACACCGGGGAGCTGTTTTTT
. TRBJ2-5 large TRBV15 CATSLTWEWVETQYF TGTGCCACCAGCCTAACGTGGGAGTGGGTAGAGACCCAGTACTTC
. TRBJ1-5 . TRBV21-1 CASSPTAGTGNQPQHF TGTGCCAGCAGCCCTACCGCCGGGACAGGGAATCAGCCCCAGCATTTT
. TRBJ1-6 . TRBV27 CASREDGTYNSPLHF TGTGCCAGCAGGGAGGACGGAACCTATAATTCACCCCTCCACTTT
. TRBJ2-1 . TRBV6-4 CASSVVTGANEQFF TGTGCCAGCAGTGTTGTGACGGGAGCTAATGAGCAGTTCTTC
. TRBJ2-1 . TRBV11-2 CLSGDGYNEQFF TGTTTAAGTGGGGACGGGTACAATGAGCAGTTCTTC
TRBD1 TRBJ2-3 . TRBV27 CASRDRGLTKTDTQYF TGTGCCAGCAGGGACAGGGGGCTTACAAAGACAGATACGCAGTATTTT
. TRBJ2-7 . TRBV14 CASSQFRESYEQYF TGTGCCAGCAGCCAATTCAGGGAGAGCTACGAGCAGTACTTC
TRBD2 TRBJ2-2 . TRBV27 CASSLASGNTGELFF TGTGCCAGCAGTTTAGCTAGCGGGAACACCGGGGAGCTGTTTTTT
. TRBJ2-1 . TRBV18 CASSPVGTEQFF TGTGCCAGCTCACCCGTGGGTACCGAGCAGTTCTTC
. TRBJ1-5 . TRBV19 CASSIWDQGDQPQHF TGTGCCAGTAGTATCTGGGATCAGGGAGATCAGCCCCAGCATTTT
. TRBJ1-1 . TRBV13 CASSSPGDTEAFF TGTGCCAGCTCCTCCCCGGGGGACACTGAAGCTTTCTTT
TRBD1 TRBJ2-7 . TRBV7-6 CASSLYRGYEQYF TGTGCCAGCAGCCTTTACAGGGGTTACGAGCAGTACTTC
. TRBJ2-5 . TRBV2 CASSDSLVAVEETQYF TGTGCCAGCAGTGACTCTCTCGTGGCTGTCGAAGAGACCCAGTACTTC
TRBD2 TRBJ2-1 . TRBV7-8 CASSLESGTKPFDEQFF TGTGCCAGCAGCCTCGAGTCCGGGACTAAACCTTTTGATGAGCAGTTCTTC
. TRBJ2-2 . TRBV6-5 CASSYSGEVGELFF TGTGCCAGCAGTTACTCGGGGGAAGTCGGGGAGCTGTTTTTT
. TRBJ1-1 . TRBV5-6 CASSFQENTEAFF TGTGCCAGCAGCTTTCAGGAGAACACTGAAGCTTTCTTT
. TRBJ1-4 medium-sized TRBV28 CASSFGRYNEKLFF TGTGCCAGCAGTTTCGGACGGTATAATGAAAAACTGTTTTTT
. TRBJ2-2 . TRBV5-1 CASKQENTGELFF TGCGCCAGCAAACAGGAGAACACCGGGGAGCTGTTTTTT
TRBD2 TRBJ2-1 . TRBV16 CASSQWLAGALEVTNEQFF TGTGCCAGCAGCCAATGGCTAGCGGGAGCTTTAGAGGTCACCAATGAGCAGTTCTTC
. TRBJ1-1 . TRBV7-8 CASSLGGDTEAFF TGTGCCAGCAGCTTAGGGGGGGACACTGAAGCTTTCTTT
. TRBJ1-1 . TRBV6-6 CASIIVLNTEAFF TGTGCCAGCATCATTGTCTTGAACACTGAAGCTTTCTTT
TRBD2 TRBJ2-5 few TRBV15 CATSRDHRLAGEETQYF TGTGCCACCAGCAGAGACCACCGACTAGCGGGGGAGGAGACCCAGTACTTC
. TRBJ2-2 few TRBV6-5 CASSYGPDANTGELFF TGTGCCAGCAGTTACGGCCCGGACGCGAACACCGGGGAGCTGTTTTTT
. TRBJ2-7 . TRBV7-2 CASSLDLRNEQYF TGTGCCAGCAGCTTAGATTTGCGAAACGAGCAGTACTTC
TRBD2 TRBJ2-3 . TRBV6-5 CASSQLAGGTDTQYF TGTGCCAGCAGTCAACTAGCGGGGGGGACAGATACGCAGTATTTT
. TRBJ2-3 . TRBV4-1 CASSQDAVKQWYF TGCGCCAGCAGCCAAGATGCGGTTAAACAGTGGTATTTT
. TRBJ2-7 . TRBV13 CASSRTGSYEQYF TGTGCCAGCAGCCGTACAGGGTCCTACGAGCAGTACTTC